This T cell receptor beta chain was retrieved from a study of T cell repertoires in cytomegalovirus infection. Study in general: It was recently identified HLA-C-restricted and well-studied HLA-B-restricted CMV epitopes that the study used. Public signatures in TCR beta pointed to CMV infection and matching HLA type. Whole-study findings and limits: Cumulated frequencies of public TCR beta families served to identify carriers of CMV plus the relevant HLA. Clonotypes of TCR beta that were HLA-C-restricted and CMV-specific dominated the ex vivo response.

The CDR3 loop spans 13 amino acids. Germline-derived CDR1 and CDR2 are SGDLS and YYNGEE. V gave up 0 bases and J gave up 4 bases, with 6 bases separating them. Remarks on this clonotype: What it binds is not known.

TCRdb processed the reads anew with MiXCR; each CDR3 protein has one entry. The repertoire has around 900,000 distinct CDR3 sequences, around 32% of them found once; the top ten carry 11% to 15%. The clonotype comes from a human donor in good health (CMV status not recorded). Some clones in this sample may be carry-over from other donors' samples. Source: cultured CD8+ T cells from PBMCs, taken from culture after CMV antigen stimulation. The chain joins TRBV9 to TRBJ2-3, with D unclear. CDR3 sequence (DNA): TGTGCCAGCAGCGTAGGGGGTTCAGATACGCAGTATTTT. Translated, it gives CASSVGGSDTQYF. Variable domain in full (rest from reference TRBV9 and TRBJ2-3): DSGVTQTPKHLITATGQRVTLRCSPRSGDLSVYWYQQSLDQGLQFLIQYYNGEERAKGNILERFSAQQFPDLHSELNLSSLELGDSALYFCASSVGGSDTQYFGPGTRLTVL.